The 19 T cell receptor beta chains below come from one sample, sequenced in a study of blood T cells in healthy people across ages. The use of a sample-barcoded 5' primer and a J-beta primer mix characterized a second PCR of roughly 6 to 11 cycles. MiXCR, applied by TCRdb to the 5' RACE reads, yields one record per CDR3 protein. The table shows over 1,500,000 distinct CDR3 sequences, with around 50% occurring only once. The sample was blood. The source is a woman aged 40 to 55 in good health.

A few counts support this clonotype. This chain joins TRBV7-9 and TRBJ2-5; tentatively, D is TRBD2 (6 bases). Gene TRBJ2-7 matches the end of the DNA better, so the J call may be wrong. Germline V CDR1 and CDR2: SEHNR, FQNEAQ (reference sequence). The CDR3 contains 15 residues. CDR3 residues: CASSRRDWRDYEQYF. In DNA form, the CDR3 reads TGTGCCAGCAGCCGACGTGACTGGAGGGACTACGAGCAGTACTTC.

The chain recombines TRBV29-1 with TRBJ2-5, with 8 bases matching TRBD2. The J call is in doubt because the DNA end fits TRBJ2-7 better. CDR3 length: 13 residues. Germline CDR1 reads SQVTM; CDR2 reads ANQGSEA. Written as DNA, the CDR3 is TGCAGCGCTTACGGGACTAGTCTGTCCGAGCAGTACTTC. Protein sequence: CSAYGTSLSEQYF.

This clonotype was counted once. The chain uses TRBV12-3 or TRBV12-4 and TRBJ1-1; D is possibly TRBD1 (6 bases). CDR3 length equals 15 residues. V was pared by 5 bases and J by 11 bases, with 24 bases between. This chain's CDR3 is CASSPEQGGEGIAFF. CDR3 nucleotide sequence: TGTGCCAGCAGTCCCGAACAGGGCGGAGAAGGGATTGCTTTCTTT.

This clonotype was observed a handful of times. This chain links TRBV24-1 with TRBJ2-5; D uncertain. The end of the DNA fits TRBJ2-7 better, so the J call may be wrong. Germline V gives CDR1 KGHDR, CDR2 SFDVKD. CDR3 length: 16 amino acids. CDR3 amino acids: CATSDSKDLQLYEQYF. In DNA, the CDR3 is TGTGCCACCAGTGATTCAAAGGACCTCCAATTATACGAGCAGTACTTC.

In nucleotides, the CDR3 is TGCGCCAGCGGGACTAGTCCTCGCCACAATGAGCAGTTCTTC. This translates into CASGTSPRHNEQFF. This sequence joins TRBV4-1 and TRBJ2-1; the match to TRBD2 covers 8 bases. This CDR3 contains 14 residues. J was trimmed by 5 bases and V by 8 bases; bases with no gene match: 8. Germline assignment: CDR1 MGHRA and CDR2 YSYEKL.

Notes on this clonotype: Since a much larger clone is just one base distant, this may be a read error. The CDR3 bases are TGTACCAGCCTCCGACAGGGGACCATAGATACGCAGTATTTT. Translated, it gives CTSLRQGTIDTQYF. J is TRBJ2-3 and V is TRBV27, with 8 bases identical to TRBD1. Per germline, CDR1 MNHEY and CDR2 SMNVEV (reference sequence). This CDR3 is 14 amino acids long.

The chain carries TRBV6-5 and TRBJ2-7; D may be TRBD2 (6 bases). V lost 2 bases and J lost 5, with 10 bases in between. This CDR3 region has 13 residues. The germline V gene has CDR1 MNHEY and CDR2 SVGAGI. CDR3 nucleotide sequence: TGTGCCAGCAGTTACGGGGCGGGGAACGAGCAGTACTTC. It yields the protein CASSYGAGNEQYF.

The gene calls are TRBV3-1 and TRBJ2-3; TRBD1 matches at 9 bases. Germline-derived CDR1 and CDR2 are LGHDT and YNNKEL (reference sequence). CDR3 size: 16 residues. J was trimmed by 6 bases and V by 0 bases; bases with no gene match: 7. CDR3 sequence (DNA): TGTGCCAGCAGCCAAGAAGAGGGACAGGGCATCGATACGCAGTATTTT. This sequence encodes CASSQEEGQGIDTQYF.

V usage is TRBV28 and J usage is TRBJ2-1; TRBD2 aligns across 7 bases. Germline V lookup: CDR1 MDHEN, CDR2 SYDVKM. This CDR3 has 16 residues. V was pared by 5 bases and J by 4 bases, with 11 bases of the junction left unmatched. CDR3 residues: CASSPPLADLYNEQFF. As DNA, the CDR3 is TGTGCCAGCAGTCCACCCCTAGCGGATCTATACAATGAGCAGTTCTTC.

This clonotype was picked up one time. V is TRBV7-2 and J is TRBJ2-1; the match to TRBD1 covers 8 bases. From germline, CDR1 is SGHTA and CDR2 FQGNSA. CDR3 length: 13 amino acids. The J segment lost 12 bases and the V segment lost 1 base, leaving 5 bases of the junction unmatched. The CDR3 nucleotides read TGTGCCAGCAGCTTAGATCTGGGGACAGGGCAGTTCTTC. Protein product: CASSLDLGTGQFF.

This clonotype appeared a few times. This rearrangement joins TRBV7-9 to TRBJ2-1, with 9 bases that match TRBD1. J gave up 5 bases and V 7 bases, and 6 bases lay outside the gene matches. This CDR3 comprises 14 residues. The germline V gene has CDR1 SEHNR and CDR2 FQNEAQ (reference sequence). The CDR3 spells CASKGTGQHNEQFF. The DNA of the CDR3 is TGTGCCAGCAAGGGGACAGGGCAACACAATGAGCAGTTCTTC.

In its sample, this clonotype was seen a few times. The chain combines TRBV24-1 with TRBJ2-5, with 7 nucleotides matching TRBD2. The length of the CDR3 is 14 residues. The V segment lost 3 bases and the J segment 3 bases; nucleotides outside the gene matches: 3. Germline CDR1 KGHDR, CDR2 SFDVKD. CDR3 nucleotide sequence: TGTGCCACCAGTGATCCGAGCGGGGAAGAGACCCAGTACTTC. Protein product: CATSDPSGEETQYF.

This clonotype has just a few counts. The V call is TRBV6-5, the J call TRBJ1-2, with D perhaps TRBD1 (5 bases). In germline, CDR1 is MNHEY, CDR2 SVGAGI. The CDR3 is made up of 13 amino acids. V lost 4 bases and J lost 8, with 14 bases in between. The CDR3 sequence: CASSFSTEWGYTF. The CDR3 region has the DNA TGTGCCAGCAGTTTTTCGACAGAGTGGGGCTACACCTTC.

Many counts were recorded for this clonotype. The chain joins TRBV28 to TRBJ2-5; 7 bases match TRBD1. The trim removed 6 bases at V and 2 bases at J, leaving 9 bases unmatched. The CDR3 has 15 residues. Germline CDR1 reads MDHEN; CDR2 reads SYDVKM. This CDR3 reads CASSEPTGMQETQYF. CDR3 DNA: TGTGCCAGCAGCGAACCGACAGGGATGCAAGAGACCCAGTACTTC.

This clonotype was observed a handful of times. The chain joins TRBV20-1 to TRBJ1-5, with TRBD1 matching over 7 bases. Germline V gene lookup returns CDR1 DFQATT and CDR2 SNEGSKA (reference sequence). The CDR3 covers 13 residues. With 3 bases clipped from V and 3 bases from J, the junction kept 2 bases outside the gene matches. This CDR3 is CSARDRINQPQHF. The CDR3 region has the DNA TGCAGTGCTAGGGACAGGATCAATCAGCCCCAGCATTTT.

The chain recombines TRBV20-1 with TRBJ1-5, with TRBD1 identical over 11 bases. The CDR3 has 18 residues. J lost 6 bases, V lost 2 bases, and 15 bases had no gene match. Looked up from germline, CDR1 is DFQATT and CDR2 is SNEGSKA (reference sequence). CDR3 sequence: CSARNLGGLGQGGQPQHF. DNA for the CDR3: TGCAGTGCTAGAAATCTGGGGGGATTGGGACAGGGGGGTCAGCCCCAGCATTTT.

This clonotype was found a few times. This chain links TRBV29-1 with TRBJ2-5; tentatively, D is TRBD2 (5 bases). The V gene's germline CDR1 is SQVTM and CDR2 ANQGSEA. V lost 7 bases, J lost 1 base, and 10 bases lay in between. The CDR3 contains 12 residues. The CDR3, as DNA: TGCAGCGCCCTGGACTTCCAAGAGACCCAGTACTTC. Its protein product is CSALDFQETQYF.

This chain uses TRBV6-1 with TRBJ2-3, with a weak D call TRBD1 (6 bases). The CDR3 spans 14 residues. The ends were cut back, 6 bases at V and 5 bases at J, with 15 bases in the middle. Germline assignment: CDR1 MNHNS and CDR2 SASEGT. The CDR3: CASSEGVFEDTQYF. The CDR3, as DNA: TGTGCCAGCAGCGAGGGGGTATTCGAAGATACGCAGTATTTT.

The genes are TRBV28 and TRBJ1-5, with a weak D call TRBD1 (5 bases). The germline gives CDR1 MDHEN, CDR2 SYDVKM. The CDR3 totals 15 residues. V lost 7 bases to trimming and J lost 0 bases, with 13 bases between them. CDR3 sequence (DNA): TGTGCCAGCATTGGTTGGGGGGATAGCAATCAGCCCCAGCATTTT. Its protein product is CASIGWGDSNQPQHF. The variable domain in full, with the rest retrieved from reference TRBV28 and TRBJ1-5, is DVKVTQSSRYLVKRTGEKVFLECVQDMDHENMFWYRQDPGLGLRLIYFSYDVKMKEKGDIPEGYSVSREKKERFSLILESASTNQTSMYLCASIGWGDSNQPQHFGDGTRLSIL.